This TCR beta chain came from a study of control samples from healthy donors and cancer patients (TCRdb year 2020). The CDR3 runs 13 residues from the cysteine to the phenylalanine. Solely the CDR3 DNA is kept, with 39 bases framed from the first base. V is cut by 6 bases and J by 1 base, and the space between the germline ends is 9 bases. The germline V gene (reference sequence) provides CDR1 LNHDA and CDR2 SQIVND. About this clone itself: The specificity of this receptor is unknown. No much larger clone exists at a distance of one base, and base qualities are not known.

Library construction relied on the immunoSEQ multiplex PCR assay. Imported from immuneACCESS, the table was reduced by TCRdb to in-frame sequences with V and J called. These copies leave out some clones; in studies compared against another copy, an unresolved V gene accounts for under half, and the cause of the remainder is not known. For this sample there are some 190,000 clones; 91% appear just once. In total, the top ten clones hold less than 2% of the sample. The origin of this receptor is a man younger than 45 in good health. Sequenced sample: blood. Recombination joined TRBV19 with TRBJ1-1, and possibly TRBD1, on 5 matching bases. The DNA is TGTGCCAGTAGCCGAGGGGAGAACACTGAAGCTTTCTTT. The encoded protein is CASSRGENTEAFF.